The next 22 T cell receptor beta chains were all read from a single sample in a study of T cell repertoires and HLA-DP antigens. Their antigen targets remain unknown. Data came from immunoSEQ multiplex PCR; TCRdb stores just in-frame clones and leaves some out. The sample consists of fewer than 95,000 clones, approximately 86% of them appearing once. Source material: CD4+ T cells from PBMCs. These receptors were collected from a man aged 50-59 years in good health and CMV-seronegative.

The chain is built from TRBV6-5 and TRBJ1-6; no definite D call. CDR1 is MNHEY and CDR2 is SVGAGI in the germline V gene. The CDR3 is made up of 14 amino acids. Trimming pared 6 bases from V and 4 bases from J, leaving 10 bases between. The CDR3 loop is CASRAGSYNSPLHF. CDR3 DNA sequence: TGTGCCAGCAGGGCGGGTAGTTATAATTCACCCCTCCACTTT.

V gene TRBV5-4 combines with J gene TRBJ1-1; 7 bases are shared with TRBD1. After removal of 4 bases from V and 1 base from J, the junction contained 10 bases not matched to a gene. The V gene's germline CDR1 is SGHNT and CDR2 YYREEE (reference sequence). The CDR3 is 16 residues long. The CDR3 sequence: CASSPGTVRGNTEAFF. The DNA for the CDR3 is TGTGCCAGCAGCCCGGGGACAGTACGGGGGAACACTGAAGCTTTCTTT.

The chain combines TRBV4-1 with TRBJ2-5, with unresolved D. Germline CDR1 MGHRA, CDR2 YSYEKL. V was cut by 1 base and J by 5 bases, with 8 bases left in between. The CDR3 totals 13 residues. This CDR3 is CASSQGSFETQYF. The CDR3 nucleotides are TGCGCCAGCAGCCAAGGGTCCTTTGAGACCCAGTACTTC.

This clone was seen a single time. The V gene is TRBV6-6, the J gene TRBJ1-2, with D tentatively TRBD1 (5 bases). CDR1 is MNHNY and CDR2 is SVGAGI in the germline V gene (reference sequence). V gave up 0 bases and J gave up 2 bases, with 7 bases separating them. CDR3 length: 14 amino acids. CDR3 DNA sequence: TGTGCCAGCAGTTACTCGGGGGAGAACTATGGCTACACCTTC. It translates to CASSYSGENYGYTF.

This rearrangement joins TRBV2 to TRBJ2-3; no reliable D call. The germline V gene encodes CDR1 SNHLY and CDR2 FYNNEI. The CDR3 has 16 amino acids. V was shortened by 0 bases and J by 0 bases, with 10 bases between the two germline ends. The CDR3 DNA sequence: TGTGCCAGCAGTGAAGCGCTTCTGGGGAGCACAGATACGCAGTATTTT. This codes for CASSEALLGSTDTQYF.

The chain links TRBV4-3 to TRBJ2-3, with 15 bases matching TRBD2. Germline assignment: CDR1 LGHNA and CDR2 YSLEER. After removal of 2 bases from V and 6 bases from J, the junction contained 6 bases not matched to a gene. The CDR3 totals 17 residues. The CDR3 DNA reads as TGCGCCAGCAGCCAAAGGGTCGGGACTAGCGGGGGGGATACGCAGTATTTT. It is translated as CASSQRVGTSGGDTQYF.

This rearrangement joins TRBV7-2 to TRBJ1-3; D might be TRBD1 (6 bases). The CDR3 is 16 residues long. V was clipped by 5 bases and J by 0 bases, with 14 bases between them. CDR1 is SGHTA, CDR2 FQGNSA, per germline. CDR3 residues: CASSQSTGSSGNTIYF. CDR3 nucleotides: TGTGCCAGCAGCCAGAGCACAGGGAGCTCTGGAAACACCATATATTTT.

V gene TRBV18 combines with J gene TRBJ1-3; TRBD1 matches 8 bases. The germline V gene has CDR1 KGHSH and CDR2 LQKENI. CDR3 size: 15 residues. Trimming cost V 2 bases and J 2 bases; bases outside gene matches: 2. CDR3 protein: CASSPRTGTGNTIYF. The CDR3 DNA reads TGTGCCAGCTCACCAAGGACAGGGACTGGAAACACCATATATTTT.

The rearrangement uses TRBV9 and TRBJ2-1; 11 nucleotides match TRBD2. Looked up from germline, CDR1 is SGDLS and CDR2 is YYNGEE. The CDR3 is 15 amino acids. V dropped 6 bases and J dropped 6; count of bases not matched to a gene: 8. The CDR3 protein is CASTLAGGPGNEQFF. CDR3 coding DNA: TGTGCCAGCACGTTAGCGGGAGGGCCTGGCAATGAGCAGTTCTTC.

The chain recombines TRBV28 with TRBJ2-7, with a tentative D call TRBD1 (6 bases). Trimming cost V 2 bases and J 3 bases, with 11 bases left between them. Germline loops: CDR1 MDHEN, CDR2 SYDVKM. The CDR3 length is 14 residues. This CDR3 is CASSLGQGNYEQYF. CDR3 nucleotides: TGTGCCAGCAGTTTAGGCCAGGGGAACTACGAGCAGTACTTC.

CDR3 sequence reads: CASSRGQLGNQPQHF. The CDR3 region has the DNA TGTGCCAGCAGCCGGGGACAGCTTGGGAATCAGCCCCAGCATTTT. The chain joins TRBV6-5 to TRBJ1-5; 7 nucleotides line up with TRBD1. The CDR3 covers 15 residues. Trimming removed 6 bases from V and 4 bases from J; junction bases left unmatched: 9. The germline gives CDR1 MNHEY, CDR2 SVGAGI.

DNA of the CDR3: TGTGCCAGTAGTATGAGGCCGGGGCTGAACACTGAAGCTTTCTTT. Protein product: CASSMRPGLNTEAFF. This rearrangement joins TRBV19 to TRBJ1-1, with D perhaps TRBD1 (5 bases). Germline lookup yields CDR1 LNHDA and CDR2 SQIVND (reference sequence). Trimming removed 3 bases from V and 0 bases from J, with 11 bases in between. The CDR3 sequence is 15 residues long.

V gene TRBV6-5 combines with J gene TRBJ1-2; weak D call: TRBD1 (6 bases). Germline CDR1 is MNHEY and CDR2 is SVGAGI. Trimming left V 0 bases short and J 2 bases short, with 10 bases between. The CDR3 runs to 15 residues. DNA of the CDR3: TGTGCCAGCAGTTACTCGATAGGGGGGAACTATGGCTACACCTTC. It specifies CASSYSIGGNYGYTF.

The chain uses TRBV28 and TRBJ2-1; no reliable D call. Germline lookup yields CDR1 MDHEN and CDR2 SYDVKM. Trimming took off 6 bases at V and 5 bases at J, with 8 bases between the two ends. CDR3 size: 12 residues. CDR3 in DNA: TGTGCCAGCAGATCGCAAGACAATGAGCAGTTCTTC. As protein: CASRSQDNEQFF.

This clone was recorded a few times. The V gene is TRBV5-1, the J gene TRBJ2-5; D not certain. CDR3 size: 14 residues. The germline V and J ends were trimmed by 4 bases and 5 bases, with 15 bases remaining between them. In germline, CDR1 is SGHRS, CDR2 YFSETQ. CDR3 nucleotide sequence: TGCGCCAGCAGCCTGGCATTGGGGTTGGAGACCCAGTACTTC. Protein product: CASSLALGLETQYF.

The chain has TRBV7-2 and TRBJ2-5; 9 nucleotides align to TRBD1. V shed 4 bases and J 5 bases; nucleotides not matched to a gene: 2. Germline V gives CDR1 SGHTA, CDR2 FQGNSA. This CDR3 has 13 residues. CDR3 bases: TGTGCCAGCAGCTCGGGACAGGGCGAGACCCAGTACTTC. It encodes CASSSGQGETQYF.

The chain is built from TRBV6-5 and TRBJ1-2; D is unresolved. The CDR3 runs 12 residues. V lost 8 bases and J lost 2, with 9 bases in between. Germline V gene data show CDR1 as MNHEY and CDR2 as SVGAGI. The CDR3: CASFTVNYGYTF. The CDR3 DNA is TGTGCCAGCTTCACAGTCAACTATGGCTACACCTTC.

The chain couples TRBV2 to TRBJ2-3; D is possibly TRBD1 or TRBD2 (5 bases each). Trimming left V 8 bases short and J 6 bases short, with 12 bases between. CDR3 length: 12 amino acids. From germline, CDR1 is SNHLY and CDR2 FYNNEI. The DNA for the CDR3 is TGTGCCAGCCGTGGGGACCCGGATACGCAGTATTTT. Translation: CASRGDPDTQYF.

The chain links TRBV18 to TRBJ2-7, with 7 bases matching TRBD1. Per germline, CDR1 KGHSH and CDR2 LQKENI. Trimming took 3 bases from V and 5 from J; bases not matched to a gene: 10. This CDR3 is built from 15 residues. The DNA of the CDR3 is TGTGCCAGCTCACCTGCATTTAAGGGGACAGACGAGCAGTACTTC. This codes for CASSPAFKGTDEQYF.

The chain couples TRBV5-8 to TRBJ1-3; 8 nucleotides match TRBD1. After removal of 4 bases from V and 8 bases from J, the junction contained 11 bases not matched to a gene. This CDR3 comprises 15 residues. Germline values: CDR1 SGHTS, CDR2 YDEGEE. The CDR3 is CASSLGQGSSDTIYF. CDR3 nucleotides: TGTGCCAGCAGCCTTGGACAGGGAAGTTCGGACACCATATATTTT.

CDR3 DNA: TGTGCCACCCGTAAGGACAGGGCGGGGAATCAGCCCCAGCATTTT. Translated: CATRKDRAGNQPQHF. The V call is TRBV10-3, the J call TRBJ1-5; 8 bases line up with TRBD1. With V trimmed by 10 bases and J by 4 bases, 12 bases remained unmatched. The germline V gene has CDR1 ENHRY and CDR2 SYGVKD. The CDR3 totals 15 residues.

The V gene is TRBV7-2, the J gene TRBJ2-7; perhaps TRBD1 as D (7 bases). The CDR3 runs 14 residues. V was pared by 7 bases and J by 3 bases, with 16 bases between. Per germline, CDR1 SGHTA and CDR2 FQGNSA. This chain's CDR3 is CASKTNRGGYEQYF. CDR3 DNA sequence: TGTGCCAGCAAGACCAACAGGGGAGGCTACGAGCAGTACTTC.